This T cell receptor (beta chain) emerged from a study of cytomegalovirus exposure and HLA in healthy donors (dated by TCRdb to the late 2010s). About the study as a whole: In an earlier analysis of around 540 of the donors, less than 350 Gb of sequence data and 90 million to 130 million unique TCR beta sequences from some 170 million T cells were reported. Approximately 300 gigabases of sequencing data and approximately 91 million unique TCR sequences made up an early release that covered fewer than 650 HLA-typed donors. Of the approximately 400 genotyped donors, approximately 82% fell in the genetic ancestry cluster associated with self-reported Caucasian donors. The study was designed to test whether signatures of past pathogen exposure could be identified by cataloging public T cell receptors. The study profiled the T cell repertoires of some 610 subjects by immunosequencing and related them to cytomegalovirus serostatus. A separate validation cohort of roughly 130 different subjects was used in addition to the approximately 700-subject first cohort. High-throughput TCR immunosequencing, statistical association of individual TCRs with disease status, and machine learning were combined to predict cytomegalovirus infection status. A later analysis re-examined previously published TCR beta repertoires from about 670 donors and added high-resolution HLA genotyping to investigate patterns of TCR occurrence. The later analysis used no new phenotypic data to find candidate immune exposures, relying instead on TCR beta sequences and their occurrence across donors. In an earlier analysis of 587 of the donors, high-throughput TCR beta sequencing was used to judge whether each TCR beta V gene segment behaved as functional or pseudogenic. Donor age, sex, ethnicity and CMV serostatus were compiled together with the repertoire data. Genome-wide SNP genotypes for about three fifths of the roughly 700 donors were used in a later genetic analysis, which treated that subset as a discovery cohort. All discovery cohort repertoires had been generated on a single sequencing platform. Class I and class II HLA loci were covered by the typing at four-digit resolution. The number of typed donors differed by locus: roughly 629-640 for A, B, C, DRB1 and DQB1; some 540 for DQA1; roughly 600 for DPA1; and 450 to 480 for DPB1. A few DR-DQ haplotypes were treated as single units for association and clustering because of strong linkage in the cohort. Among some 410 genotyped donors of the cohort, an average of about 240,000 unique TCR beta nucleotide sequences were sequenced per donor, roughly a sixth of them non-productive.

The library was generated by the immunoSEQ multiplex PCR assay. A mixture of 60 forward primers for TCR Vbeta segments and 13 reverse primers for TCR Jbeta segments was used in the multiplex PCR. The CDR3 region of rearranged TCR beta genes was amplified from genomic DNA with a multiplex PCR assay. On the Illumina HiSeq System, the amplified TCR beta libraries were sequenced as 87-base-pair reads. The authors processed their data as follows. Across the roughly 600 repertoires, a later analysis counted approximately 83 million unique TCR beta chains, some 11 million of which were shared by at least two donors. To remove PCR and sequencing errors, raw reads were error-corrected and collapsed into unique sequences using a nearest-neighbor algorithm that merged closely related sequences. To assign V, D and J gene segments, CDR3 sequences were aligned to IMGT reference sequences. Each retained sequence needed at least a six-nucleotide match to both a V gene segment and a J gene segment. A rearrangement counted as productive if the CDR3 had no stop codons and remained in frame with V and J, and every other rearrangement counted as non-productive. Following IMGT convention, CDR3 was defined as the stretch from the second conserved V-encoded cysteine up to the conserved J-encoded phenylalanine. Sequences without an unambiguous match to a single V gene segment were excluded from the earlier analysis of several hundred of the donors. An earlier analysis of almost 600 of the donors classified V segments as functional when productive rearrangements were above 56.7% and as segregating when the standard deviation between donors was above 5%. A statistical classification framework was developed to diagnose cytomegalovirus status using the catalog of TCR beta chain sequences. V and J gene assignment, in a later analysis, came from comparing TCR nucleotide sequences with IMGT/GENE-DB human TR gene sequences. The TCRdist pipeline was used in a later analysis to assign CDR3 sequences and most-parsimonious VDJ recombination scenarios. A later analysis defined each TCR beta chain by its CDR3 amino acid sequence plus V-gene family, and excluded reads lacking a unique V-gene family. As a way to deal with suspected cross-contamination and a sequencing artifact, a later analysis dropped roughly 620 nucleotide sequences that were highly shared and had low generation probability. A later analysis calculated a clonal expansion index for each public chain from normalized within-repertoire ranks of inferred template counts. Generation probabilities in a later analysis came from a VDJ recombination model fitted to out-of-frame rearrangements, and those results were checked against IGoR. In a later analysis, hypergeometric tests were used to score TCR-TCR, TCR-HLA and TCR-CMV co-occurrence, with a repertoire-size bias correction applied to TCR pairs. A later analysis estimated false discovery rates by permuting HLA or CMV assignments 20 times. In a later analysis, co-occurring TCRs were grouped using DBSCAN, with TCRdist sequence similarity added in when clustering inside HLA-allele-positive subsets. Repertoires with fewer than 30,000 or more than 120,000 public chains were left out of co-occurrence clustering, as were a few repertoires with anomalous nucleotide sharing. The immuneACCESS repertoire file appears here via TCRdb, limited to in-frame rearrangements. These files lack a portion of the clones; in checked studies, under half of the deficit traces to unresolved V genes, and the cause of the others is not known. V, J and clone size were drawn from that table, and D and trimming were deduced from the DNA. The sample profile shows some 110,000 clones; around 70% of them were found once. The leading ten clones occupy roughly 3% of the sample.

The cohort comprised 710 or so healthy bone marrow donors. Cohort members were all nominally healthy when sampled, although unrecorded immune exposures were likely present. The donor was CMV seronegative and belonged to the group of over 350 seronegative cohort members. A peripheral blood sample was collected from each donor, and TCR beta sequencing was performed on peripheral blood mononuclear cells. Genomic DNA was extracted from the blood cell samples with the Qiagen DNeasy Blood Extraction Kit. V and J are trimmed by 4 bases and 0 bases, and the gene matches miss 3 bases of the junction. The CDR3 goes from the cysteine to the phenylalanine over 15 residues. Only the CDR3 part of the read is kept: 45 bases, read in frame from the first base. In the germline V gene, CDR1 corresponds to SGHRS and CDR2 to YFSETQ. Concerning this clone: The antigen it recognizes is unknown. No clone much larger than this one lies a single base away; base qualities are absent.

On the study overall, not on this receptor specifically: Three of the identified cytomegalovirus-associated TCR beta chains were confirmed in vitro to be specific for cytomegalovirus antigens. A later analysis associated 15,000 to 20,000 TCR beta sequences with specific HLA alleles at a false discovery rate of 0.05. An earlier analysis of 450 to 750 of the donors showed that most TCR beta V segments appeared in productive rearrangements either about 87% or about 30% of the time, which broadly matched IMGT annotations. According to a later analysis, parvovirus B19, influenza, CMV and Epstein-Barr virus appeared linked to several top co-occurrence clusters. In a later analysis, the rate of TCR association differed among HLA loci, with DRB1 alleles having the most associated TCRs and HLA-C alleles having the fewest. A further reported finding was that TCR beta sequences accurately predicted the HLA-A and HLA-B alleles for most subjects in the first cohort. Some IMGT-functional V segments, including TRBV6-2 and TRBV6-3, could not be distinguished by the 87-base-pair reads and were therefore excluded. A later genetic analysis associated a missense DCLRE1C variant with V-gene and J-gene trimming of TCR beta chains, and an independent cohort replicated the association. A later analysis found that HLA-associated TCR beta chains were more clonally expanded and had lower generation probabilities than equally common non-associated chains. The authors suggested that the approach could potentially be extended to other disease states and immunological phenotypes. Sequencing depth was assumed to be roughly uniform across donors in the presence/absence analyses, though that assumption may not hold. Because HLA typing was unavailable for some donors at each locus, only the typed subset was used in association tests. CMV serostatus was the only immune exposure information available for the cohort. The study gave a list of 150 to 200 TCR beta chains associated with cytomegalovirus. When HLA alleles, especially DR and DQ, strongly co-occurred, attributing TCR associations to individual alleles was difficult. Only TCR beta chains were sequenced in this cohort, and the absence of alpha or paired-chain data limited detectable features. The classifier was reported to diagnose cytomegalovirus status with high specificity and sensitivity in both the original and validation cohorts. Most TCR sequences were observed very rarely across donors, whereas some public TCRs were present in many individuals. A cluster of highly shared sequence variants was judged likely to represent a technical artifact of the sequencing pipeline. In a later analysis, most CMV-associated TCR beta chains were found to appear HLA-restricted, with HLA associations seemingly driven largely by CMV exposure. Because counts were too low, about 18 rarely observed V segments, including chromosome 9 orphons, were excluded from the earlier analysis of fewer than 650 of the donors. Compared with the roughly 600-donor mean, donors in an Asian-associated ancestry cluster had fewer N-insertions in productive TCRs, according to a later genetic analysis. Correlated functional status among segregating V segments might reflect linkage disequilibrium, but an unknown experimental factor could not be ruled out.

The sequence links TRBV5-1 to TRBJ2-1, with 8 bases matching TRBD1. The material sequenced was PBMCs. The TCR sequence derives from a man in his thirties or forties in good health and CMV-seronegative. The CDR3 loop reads CASSPTGGSYNEQFF. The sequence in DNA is TGCGCCAGCAGCCCCACAGGGGGCTCCTACAATGAGCAGTTCTTC. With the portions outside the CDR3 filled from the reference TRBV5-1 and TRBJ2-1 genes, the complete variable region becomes KAGVTQTPRYLIKTRGQQVTLSCSPISGHRSVSWYQQTPGQGLQFLFEYFSETQRNKGNFPGRFSGRQFSNSRSEMNVSTLELGDSALYLCASSPTGGSYNEQFFGPGTRLTVL.